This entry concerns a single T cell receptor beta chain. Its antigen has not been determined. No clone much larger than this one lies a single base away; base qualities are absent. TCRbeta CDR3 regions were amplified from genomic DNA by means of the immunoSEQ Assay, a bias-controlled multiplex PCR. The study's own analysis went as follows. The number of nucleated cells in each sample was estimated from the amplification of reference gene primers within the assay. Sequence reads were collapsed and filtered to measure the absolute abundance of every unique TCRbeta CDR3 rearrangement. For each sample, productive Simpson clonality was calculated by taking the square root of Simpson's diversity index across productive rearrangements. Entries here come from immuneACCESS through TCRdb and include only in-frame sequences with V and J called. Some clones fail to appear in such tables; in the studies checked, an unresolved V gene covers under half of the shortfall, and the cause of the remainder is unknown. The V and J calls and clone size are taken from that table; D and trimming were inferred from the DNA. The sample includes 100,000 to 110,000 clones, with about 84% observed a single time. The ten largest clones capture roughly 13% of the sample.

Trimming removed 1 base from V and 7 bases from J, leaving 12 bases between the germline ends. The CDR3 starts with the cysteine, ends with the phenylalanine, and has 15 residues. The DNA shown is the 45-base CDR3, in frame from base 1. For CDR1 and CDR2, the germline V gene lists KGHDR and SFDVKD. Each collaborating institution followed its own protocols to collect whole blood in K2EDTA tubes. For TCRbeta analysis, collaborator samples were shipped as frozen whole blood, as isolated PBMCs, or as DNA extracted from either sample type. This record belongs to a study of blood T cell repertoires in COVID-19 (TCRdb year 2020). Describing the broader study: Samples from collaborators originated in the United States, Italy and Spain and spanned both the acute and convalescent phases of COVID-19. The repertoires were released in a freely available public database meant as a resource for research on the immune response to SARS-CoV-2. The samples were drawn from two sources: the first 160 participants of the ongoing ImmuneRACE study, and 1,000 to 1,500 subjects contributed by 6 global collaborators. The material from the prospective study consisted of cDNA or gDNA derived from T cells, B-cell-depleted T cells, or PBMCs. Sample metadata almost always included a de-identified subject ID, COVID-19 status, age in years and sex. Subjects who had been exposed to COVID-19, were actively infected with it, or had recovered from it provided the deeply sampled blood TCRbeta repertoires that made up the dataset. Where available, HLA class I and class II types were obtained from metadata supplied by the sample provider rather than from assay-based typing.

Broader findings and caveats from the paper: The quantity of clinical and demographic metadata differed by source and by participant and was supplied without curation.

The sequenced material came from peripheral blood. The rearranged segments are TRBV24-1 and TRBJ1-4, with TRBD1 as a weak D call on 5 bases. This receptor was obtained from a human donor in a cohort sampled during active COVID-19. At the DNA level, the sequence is TGTGCCACCAGTGATTTTAACCAGGGAGGTGAAAAACTGTTTTTT. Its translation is CATSDFNQGGEKLFF.